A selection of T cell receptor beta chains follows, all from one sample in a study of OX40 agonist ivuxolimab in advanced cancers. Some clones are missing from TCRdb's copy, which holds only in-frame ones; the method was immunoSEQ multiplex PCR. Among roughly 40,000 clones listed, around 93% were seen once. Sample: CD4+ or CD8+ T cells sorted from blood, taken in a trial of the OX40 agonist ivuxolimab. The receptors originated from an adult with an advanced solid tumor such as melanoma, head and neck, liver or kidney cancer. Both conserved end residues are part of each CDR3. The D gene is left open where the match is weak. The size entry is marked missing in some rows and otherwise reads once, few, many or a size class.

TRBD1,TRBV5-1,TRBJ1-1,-,TGCGCCAGCAGCTTACGTGGAGGGGGCGCGGGCACTGAAGCTTTCTTT,CASSLRGGGAGTEAFF
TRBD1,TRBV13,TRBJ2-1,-,TGTGCCAGCAGCTTCGGAGGACAGGGGGCCGATGAGCAGTTCTTC,CASSFGGQGADEQFF
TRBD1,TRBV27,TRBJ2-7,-,TGTGCCAGCAGTCCCATGGGACAGGCATTCTACGAGCAGTACTTC,CASSPMGQAFYEQYF
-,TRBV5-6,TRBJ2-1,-,TGTGCCAGCAGCCACCTCGACTTGGGGAAGAGGGAGCAGTTCTTC,CASSHLDLGKREQFF
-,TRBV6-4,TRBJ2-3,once,TGTGCCAGCAGTGACAATCTCGGATTCACAGATACGCAGTATTTT,CASSDNLGFTDTQYF
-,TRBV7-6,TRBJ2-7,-,TGTGCCAGCAGCTACTTGGACTCCTACGAGCAGTACTTC,CASSYLDSYEQYF
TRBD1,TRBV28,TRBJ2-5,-,TGTGCCAGCAGCCTCAGGGACAGGGGGTTGCAGACCCAGTACTTC,CASSLRDRGLQTQYF
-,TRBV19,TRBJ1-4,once,TGTGCCAGTAAAGGATGGGGGGGTCCACTTGAAAAACTGTTTTTT,CASKGWGGPLEKLFF
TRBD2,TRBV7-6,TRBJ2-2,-,TGTGCCAGCAGCTTAAGATATCCCGCGGGAGGGCCCACCGGGGAGCTGTTTTTT,CASSLRYPAGGPTGELFF
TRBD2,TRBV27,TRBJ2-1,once,TGTGCCAGCAGTTTACCGGGACTAGCGGGAGATGAGCAGTTCTTC,CASSLPGLAGDEQFF
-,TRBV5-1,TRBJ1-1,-,TGCGCCAGCAGCTTGTTCAGGGTTGGAGACACTGAAGCTTTCTTT,CASSLFRVGDTEAFF
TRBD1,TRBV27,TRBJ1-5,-,TGTGCCAGCAGTCCTCAGGGGGTAGGTCAGCCCCAGCATTTT,CASSPQGVGQPQHF
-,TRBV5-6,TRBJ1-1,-,TGTGCCAGCAGCGAGGGCTTTTACACTGAAGCTTTCTTT,CASSEGFYTEAFF
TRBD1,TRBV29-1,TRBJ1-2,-,TGCAGCGTTGAAAGCTACCAGGGGGCGCCCTATGGCTACACCTTC,CSVESYQGAPYGYTF
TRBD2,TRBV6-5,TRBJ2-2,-,TGTGCCAGCAGTTACACCCTAGCGGGAGACACCGGGGAGCTGTTTTTT,CASSYTLAGDTGELFF
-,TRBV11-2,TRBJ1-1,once,TGTGCCAGCAGCTTAGACCTGGACACTGAAGCTTTCTTT,CASSLDLDTEAFF
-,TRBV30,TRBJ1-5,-,TGTGCCTGGAGTGCTTCTGGGGGGGAGCAGCCCCAGCATTTT,CAWSASGGEQPQHF
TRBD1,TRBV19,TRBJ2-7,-,TGTGCCAGTAGTATAGTTGGGACAGGGGGTCCCAACGAGCAGTACTTC,CASSIVGTGGPNEQYF
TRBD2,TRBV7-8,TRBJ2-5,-,TGTGCCAGCAGCTTAACTAGCGGGAGCCAAGAGACCCAGTACTTC,CASSLTSGSQETQYF
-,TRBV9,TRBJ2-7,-,TGTGCCAGCAGCGTAGGATCGGGATCTAGAGGCTACGAGCAGTACTTC,CASSVGSGSRGYEQYF
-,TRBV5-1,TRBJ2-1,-,TGCGCCAGCAGTTACGGGGGAGAGAGGAATGAGCAGTTCTTC,CASSYGGERNEQFF
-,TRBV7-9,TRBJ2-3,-,TGTGCCAGCAGCTTAATTGGGGGGCGCCGGGATACGCAGTATTTT,CASSLIGGRRDTQYF
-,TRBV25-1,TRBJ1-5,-,TGTGCCAGCAGTGATCAGGGTTTCCAGCCCCAGCATTTT,CASSDQGFQPQHF
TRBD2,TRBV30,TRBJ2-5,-,TGTGCCTGGACTTTAGCGGGAGTGGGCGAGACCCAGTACTTC,CAWTLAGVGETQYF
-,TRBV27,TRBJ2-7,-,TGTGCCAGCAGTTTAGGTTCAGGAACCTACGAGCAGTACTTC,CASSLGSGTYEQYF
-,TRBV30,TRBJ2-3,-,TGTGCCTGGAGGAGGGGGACAGATACGCAGTATTTT,CAWRRGTDTQYF
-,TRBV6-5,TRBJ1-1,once,TGTGCCAGCAGACCCCGGGCGACTGAAGCTTTCTTT,CASRPRATEAFF
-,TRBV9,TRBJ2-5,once,TGTGCCAGCAGCCCTCGCCCGGGACTTCAAGAGACCCAGTACTTC,CASSPRPGLQETQYF
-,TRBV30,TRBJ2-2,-,TGTGCCTGGAGCGGGGAAACCGGGGAGCTGTTTTTT,CAWSGETGELFF
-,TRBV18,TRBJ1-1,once,TGTGCCAGCTCAACAACGGGATCTGACATTTGGGGACCGGTCACTGAAGCTTTCTTT,CASSTTGSDIWGPVTEAFF
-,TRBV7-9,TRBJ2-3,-,TGTGCCAGCAGCTTAAGCCCAGATACGCAGTATTTT,CASSLSPDTQYF
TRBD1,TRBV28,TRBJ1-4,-,TGTGCCAGCAGCCGGACAGGGGACGAAAAACTGTTTTTT,CASSRTGDEKLFF
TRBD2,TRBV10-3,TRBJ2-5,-,TGTGCCATCAGCGCCGGGACTAGCGGGCTACAAGAGACCCAGTACTTC,CAISAGTSGLQETQYF
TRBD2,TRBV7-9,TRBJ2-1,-,TGTGCCAGCAGCTTAGAGGAACCGAGGGCGGGAGGGAATGAGCAGTTCTTC,CASSLEEPRAGGNEQFF
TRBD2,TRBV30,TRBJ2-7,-,TGTGCCTGGAGCTTCGGGGGGGGTGGAAAGATCGAGCAGTACTTC,CAWSFGGGGKIEQYF
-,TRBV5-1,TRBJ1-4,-,TGCGCCAGCAGCGGACAGAATGAAAAACTGTTTTTT,CASSGQNEKLFF
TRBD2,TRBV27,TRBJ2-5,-,TGTGCCAGCAGTTCCATAGCGGGAGATGAGACCCAGTACTTC,CASSSIAGDETQYF
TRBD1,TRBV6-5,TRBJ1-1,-,TGTGCCAGCAGTTACTCCCCAGGGGGCACTGAAGCTTTCTTT,CASSYSPGGTEAFF
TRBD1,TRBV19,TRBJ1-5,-,TGTGCCAGTAGCAAGGGATTAGGAGGGGGCGAACAGCCCCAGCATTTT,CASSKGLGGGEQPQHF
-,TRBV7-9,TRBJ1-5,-,TGTGCCAGCAGCTTAACGGCTCATGAGCCCCAGCATTTT,CASSLTAHEPQHF
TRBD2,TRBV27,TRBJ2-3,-,TGTGCCAGCGCCATCTCTAGCGGGAGATTGTCAGATACGCAGTATTTT,CASAISSGRLSDTQYF
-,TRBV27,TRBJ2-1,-,TGTGCCAGCAGTCTCTATAATGAGCAGTTCTTC,CASSLYNEQFF
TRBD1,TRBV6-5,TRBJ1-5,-,TGTGCCAGCAGTCGGACAGGGAGTAGCAATCAGCCCCAGCATTTT,CASSRTGSSNQPQHF
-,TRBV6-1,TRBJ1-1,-,TGTGCCAGCACTCAAAGGGGGAAGAACACTGAAGCTTTCTTT,CASTQRGKNTEAFF
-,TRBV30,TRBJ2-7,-,TGTGCCTGGAGTGTAGGGAGCTCCTACGAGCAGTACTTC,CAWSVGSSYEQYF
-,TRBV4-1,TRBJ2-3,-,TGCGCCAGCAGCCAAGATCCGAGCGGGTCGAGCACAGATACGCAGTATTTT,CASSQDPSGSSTDTQYF
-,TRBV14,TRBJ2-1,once,TGTGCCAGCAGCCAAGAGGTAATAGCGGCTATCAATGAGCAGTTCTTC,CASSQEVIAAINEQFF